Listed below are T cell receptor beta chains from one sample, sequenced in a study of blood T cell repertoires in COVID-19. Produced via immunoSEQ multiplex PCR; TCRdb's table is partial and in-frame only. In the table there are just over 200,000 clones, around 82% of which are singletons. Sample: peripheral blood. Receptor source: a woman aged 70-85 years with acute or convalescent COVID-19. Both conserved end residues are part of each CDR3. D genes are given only for firm matches. Part of the rows lack a size; the others show once, few, many or a class for expanded clones.

>-|TRBV7-2|-|TRBJ1-6
TGTGCCAGCAGCCCCGTTAGCCACCCTAATTCACCCCTCCACTTT
CASSPVSHPNSPLHF
>-|TRBV18|-|TRBJ2-5
TGTGCCAGCTCCGGTTCAGGAGAGACCCAGTACTTC
CASSGSGETQYF
>TRBD1|TRBV7-9|few|TRBJ2-2
TGTGCCAGCAGAGGGACAGGGGACACCGGGGAGCTGTTTTTT
CASRGTGDTGELFF
>TRBD1|TRBV7-8|-|TRBJ1-1
TGTGCCAGCAGTTCCCGGACAGGGGGCTTTTTCCACACTGAAGCTTTCTTT
CASSSRTGGFFHTEAFF
>TRBD1|TRBV5-1|-|TRBJ1-4
TGCGCCAGCAGTAAAGGGACAGGCCTTAATGAAAAACTGTTTTTT
CASSKGTGLNEKLFF
>-|TRBV7-2|-|TRBJ2-7
TGTGCCAGCAGCTTACTAGGACAAAGCTACGAGCAGTACTTC
CASSLLGQSYEQYF
>-|TRBV3-1/TRBV3-2|-|TRBJ2-3
TGTGCCAGCAGCCAAGATAGTCGCAGGGATGCAGATACGCAGTATTTT
CASSQDSRRDADTQYF
>-|TRBV2|-|TRBJ2-1
TGTGCCAGCAATTTGTTTCCCCCTAGCAAACGGGACAATGAGCAGTTCTTC
CASNLFPPSKRDNEQFF
>-|TRBV19|many|TRBJ1-5
TGTGCCAGTAGTTCGGTTAGGGGCACCCAAATTCAGCCCCAGCATTTT
CASSSVRGTQIQPQHF
>TRBD1|TRBV7-6|-|TRBJ1-1
TGTGCCAGCAGCCCCAGCCCTACCGGGACAGTGAACACTGAAGCTTTCTTT
CASSPSPTGTVNTEAFF
>TRBD2|TRBV29-1|-|TRBJ2-1
TGCAGCGTTATCGGACTAGCCTACAATGAGCAGTTCTTC
CSVIGLAYNEQFF
>-|TRBV27|-|TRBJ1-5
TGTGCCAGCAGTTTTTGGGGCAGCAATCAGCCCCAGCATTTT
CASSFWGSNQPQHF
>TRBD1|TRBV6-1|-|TRBJ1-4
TGTGCCAGCAGTGAGGACAGGGGGCAAGGAAAACTGTTTTTT
CASSEDRGQGKLFF
>-|TRBV28|-|TRBJ2-2
TGTGCCAGCGTTGAGCTAGCTTCCGGGGAGCTGTTTTTT
CASVELASGELFF
>TRBD1|TRBV5-1|-|TRBJ1-6
TGCGCCAGCAGCCCGGGACAGGGCACTTATAATTCACCCCTCCACTTT
CASSPGQGTYNSPLHF
>-|TRBV27|-|TRBJ2-3
TGTGCCAGCAGTTTGCTCAACAGCAGAAGCACAGATACGCAGTATTTT
CASSLLNSRSTDTQYF
>-|TRBV2|-|TRBJ2-2
TGTGCCAGCAGTACAGGGCGCACGAACACCGGGGAGCTGTTTTTT
CASSTGRTNTGELFF